What follows are 24 T cell receptor beta chains derived from one specimen sequenced in a study of cytomegalovirus exposure and HLA in healthy donors. The PCR contained 60 Vbeta and 13 Jbeta primers. The protocol was immunoSEQ multiplex PCR, while the TCRdb copy is restricted to in-frame clones and leaves out a portion. The table records 150,000 or so clones, about three quarters of them present only once. Sample: PBMCs. These receptors were taken from a female donor in good health and CMV-seronegative.

The CDR3 region has the DNA TGTGCCAGCAGCCCATTAAATTTGCGAGGCTACACCTTC. This sequence encodes CASSPLNLRGYTF. The J gene is TRBJ1-2, the V gene TRBV14, with D unresolved. The CDR3 has 13 amino acids. Germline lookup yields CDR1 SGHDN and CDR2 FVKESK. V was shortened by 4 bases and J by 8 bases, with 14 bases between the two germline ends.

This clone has more than one count but fewer than ten. CDR3 DNA: TGCAGCGTTGAGCGGCAGAGGCCCATGAACACTGAAGCTTTCTTT. This gives the protein CSVERQRPMNTEAFF. The chain combines TRBV29-1 with TRBJ1-1; D is ambiguous. Germline CDR1 is SQVTM and CDR2 is ANQGSEA. The CDR3 has 15 amino acids. Trimming took off 3 bases at V and 0 bases at J, with 14 bases between the two ends.

The chain uses TRBV6-5 and TRBJ1-5; D uncertain. The germline V gene has CDR1 MNHEY and CDR2 SVGAGI. With 6 bases removed from V and 0 bases from J, the gap between germline ends came to 6 bases. CDR3 size: 13 residues. The CDR3 protein is CASSRGSNQPQHF. In DNA, the CDR3 is TGTGCCAGCAGCCGCGGTAGCAATCAGCCCCAGCATTTT.

The rearrangement uses TRBV6-4 and TRBJ2-7; the D gene is possibly TRBD1 (5 bases). This CDR3 spans 14 amino acids. V lost 4 bases, J lost 3 bases, and 13 bases lay in between. Germline CDR1 is MRHNA and CDR2 is SNTAGT. CDR3 in amino acids: CASSAAGNIYEQYF. CDR3 bases: TGTGCCAGCAGTGCCGCAGGGAACATCTACGAGCAGTACTTC.

About this clone: At the DNA level, this CDR3 is encoded by other sequences in the same sample as well. The rearrangement joins TRBV10-3 to TRBJ2-7, with a possible D match to TRBD2 (7 bases). The CDR3 is 16 amino acids. Germline V gives CDR1 ENHRY, CDR2 SYGVKD. Trimming took off 3 bases at V and 0 bases at J, with 15 bases between the two ends. The CDR3 here is CAISDSRGASSYEQYF. The CDR3 coding sequence is TGTGCCATCAGTGATTCCCGGGGGGCCAGCTCCTACGAGCAGTACTTC.

The chain couples TRBV6-6 to TRBJ1-1; a weak D match, TRBD1 (6 bases). Deletions cut 11 bases from V and 6 bases from J, with 16 bases between. Germline V CDR1 and CDR2: MNHNY, SVGAGI (reference sequence). The CDR3 totals 12 residues. CDR3 loop: CAVRGGGSEAFF. The CDR3 nucleotides are TGTGCCGTCCGAGGGGGGGGCTCTGAAGCTTTCTTT.

V gene TRBV7-2 combines with J gene TRBJ2-5, with no clear D. Trimming shortened V by 1 base and J by 5 bases, and 5 bases separated the two germline ends. Germline CDR1 and CDR2: SGHTA and FQGNSA. The length of the CDR3 is 12 residues. The chain's CDR3 is CASSLDLETQYF. The DNA for the CDR3 is TGTGCCAGCAGCTTAGACTTGGAGACCCAGTACTTC.

V and J are TRBV5-6 and TRBJ2-7; 9 nucleotides match TRBD1. CDR1 is SGHDT, CDR2 YYEEEE, per germline. The V segment lost 3 bases and the J segment 6 bases; nucleotides outside the gene matches: 13. CDR3 length: 16 amino acids. DNA of the CDR3: TGTGCCAGCAGCTCCGGGACAGGGCCTTGGCCGAGCGAGCAGTACTTC. It yields the protein CASSSGTGPWPSEQYF.

This clone was detected only a few times. The chain employs TRBV30 and TRBJ2-3; D is unresolved. This CDR3 contains 11 residues. The V gene lost 1 base and the J gene lost 13 bases, with 12 bases spanning the gap. CDR1 and CDR2 (germline): GTSNPN, SVGIG (reference sequence). The CDR3 region is CAWSAGPPKYF. In DNA, the CDR3 is TGTGCCTGGAGTGCCGGTCCCCCAAAGTATTTT.

This sequence joins TRBV27 and TRBJ2-1; TRBD2 is a possible D gene (6 bases). The V end lost 7 bases, the J end lost 4 bases, and 17 bases lay between the germline ends. CDR3 length equals 15 residues. Germline V lookup: CDR1 MNHEY, CDR2 SMNVEV (reference sequence). The CDR3 DNA reads TGTGCCAGCAAACTTTACGGGGGAGGTTACAATGAGCAGTTCTTC. Translation: CASKLYGGGYNEQFF.

The chain employs TRBV9 and TRBJ1-4; no clear D. V was shortened by 0 bases and J by 4 bases, with 7 bases between the two germline ends. CDR3 length equals 14 residues. Germline CDR1 is SGDLS and CDR2 is YYNGEE. CDR3 loop: CASSVGAGNEKLFF. CDR3 bases: TGTGCCAGCAGCGTAGGGGCGGGTAATGAAAAACTGTTTTTT.

This clone was detected only a few times. The J gene is TRBJ2-7, the V gene TRBV5-1; 10 bases align to TRBD1. Germline CDR1 and CDR2: SGHRS and YFSETQ. With 4 bases clipped from V and 3 bases from J, the junction kept 7 bases outside the gene matches. The CDR3 is 15 amino acids. CDR3 protein: CASSRQGADGYEQYF. CDR3 coding DNA: TGCGCCAGCAGCCGACAGGGGGCCGACGGCTACGAGCAGTACTTC.

There are a few counts of this clone. The J gene is TRBJ2-1, the V gene TRBV7-9; 12 bases line up with TRBD2. This CDR3 region has 14 residues. Germline CDR1 reads SEHNR; CDR2 reads FQNEAQ (reference sequence). J gave up 12 bases and V 3 bases, and 6 bases lay outside the gene matches. CDR3 sequence (DNA): TGTGCCAGCAGCTTCCTAGCGGGGGGGCCAGGGCAGTTCTTC. As protein: CASSFLAGGPGQFF. Filled out from reference TRBV7-9 and TRBJ2-1, the complete variable domain reads DTGVSQNPRHKITKRGQNVTFRCDPISEHNRLYWYRQTLGQGPEFLTYFQNEAQLEKSRLLSDRFSAERPKGSFSTLEIQRTEQGDSAMYLCASSFLAGGPGQFFGPGTRLTVL.

The chain employs TRBV6-5 and TRBJ2-7, with D maybe TRBD2 (6 bases). Germline CDR1 MNHEY, CDR2 SVGAGI. The CDR3 is made up of 11 amino acids. V lost 5 bases to trimming and J lost 6 bases, with 8 bases between them. CDR3 loop: CASSQGGEQYF. Here the CDR3 DNA reads TGTGCCAGCAGTCAGGGAGGCGAGCAGTACTTC.

The chain employs TRBV27 and TRBJ2-7; 10 bases line up with TRBD2. Per the germline V gene, CDR1 is MNHEY and CDR2 is SMNVEV (reference sequence). This CDR3 comprises 14 residues. The V and J ends lost 5 bases and 2 bases, in that order; junction bases with no gene match: 3. The CDR3 DNA is TGTGCCAGCAGTCCTCTAGCGGGAGCCTACGAGCAGTACTTC. Its translation: CASSPLAGAYEQYF.

The chain carries TRBV2 and TRBJ1-5, with D perhaps TRBD1 (5 bases). The CDR3 runs to 14 residues. V lost 4 bases, J lost 3 bases, and 10 bases lay in between. The germline V gene encodes CDR1 SNHLY and CDR2 FYNNEI. CDR3 loop: CASSVDRHNQPQHF. CDR3 sequence (DNA): TGTGCCAGCAGTGTCGACAGACACAATCAGCCCCAGCATTTT.

This CDR3 reads CASSEVVGQSVGYTF. DNA for the CDR3: TGTGCCAGCAGTGAAGTAGTTGGACAGAGCGTTGGCTACACCTTC. The J gene is TRBJ1-2, the V gene TRBV6-1, with D possibly matching TRBD1 (6 bases). The V and J ends lost 1 base and 7 bases respectively, with 16 bases between them. The CDR3 has 15 residues. CDR1 MNHNS and CDR2 SASEGT come from the germline V gene.

The chain couples TRBV7-3 to TRBJ1-1; possibly TRBD1 for D (5 bases). The germline V and J ends were trimmed by 2 bases and 3 bases, with 7 bases remaining between them. Germline lookup yields CDR1 SGHTA and CDR2 FQGTGA. The CDR3 runs to 13 residues. This CDR3 is CASSLGGDTEAFF. The DNA for the CDR3 is TGTGCCAGCAGCTTAGGGGGGGACACTGAAGCTTTCTTT.

The J gene is TRBJ1-5, the V gene TRBV6-4, with D perhaps matching TRBD1 (5 bases). Germline CDR1 reads MRHNA; CDR2 reads SNTAGT. This CDR3 spans 13 amino acids. V gave up 5 bases and J gave up 5 bases, with 10 bases separating them. The DNA for the CDR3 is TGTGCCAGCAGTAAGACAGCCGATCAGCCCCAGCATTTT. This codes for CASSKTADQPQHF.

The gene calls are TRBV5-6 and TRBJ2-1; the match to TRBD2 covers 7 bases. Germline CDR1 SGHDT, CDR2 YYEEEE. This CDR3 has 14 amino acids. Trimming cost V 0 bases and J 7 bases; bases outside gene matches: 4. The CDR3: CASSLGLAGNEQFF. In nucleotides, the CDR3 is TGTGCCAGCAGCTTGGGACTAGCTGGGAATGAGCAGTTCTTC.

The chain is built from TRBV29-1 and TRBJ1-4, with D tentatively TRBD1 (6 bases). Trimming left V 6 bases short and J 8 bases short, with 13 bases between. Germline assignment: CDR1 SQVTM and CDR2 ANQGSEA. The CDR3 has 12 residues. CDR3 in amino acids: CSVGQQSEKLFF. The CDR3 bases are TGCAGCGTGGGACAACAGAGCGAAAAACTGTTTTTT.

The chain employs TRBV5-1 and TRBJ1-3, with D possibly TRBD1 on 5 matching bases. The V gene lost 0 bases and the J gene lost 2 bases, with 9 bases spanning the gap. The germline gives CDR1 SGHRS, CDR2 YFSETQ. The CDR3 loop spans 15 amino acids. CDR3 residues: CASSLAGGAGNTIYF. The CDR3 coding sequence is TGCGCCAGCAGCTTGGCCGGAGGGGCTGGAAACACCATATATTTT.

This chain joins TRBV30 and TRBJ2-1; a weak D match, TRBD1 (5 bases). The V and J ends lost 0 bases and 8 bases respectively, with 8 bases between them. The germline CDR1 and CDR2 sequences are GTSNPN and SVGIG (reference sequence). This CDR3 is built from 12 residues. The CDR3 region is CAWSVQGYEQFF. DNA for the CDR3: TGTGCCTGGAGTGTCCAGGGATATGAGCAGTTCTTC.

The V and J genes are TRBV19 and TRBJ2-5, with TRBD1 identical over 7 bases. Losses at the gene ends were 6 bases for V and 5 bases for J; bases not matched to a gene: 6. Germline CDR1 and CDR2: LNHDA and SQIVND (reference sequence). The CDR3 has 13 amino acids. The CDR3 reads CASSPTGTETQYF. DNA of the CDR3: TGTGCCAGTAGCCCGACAGGGACCGAGACCCAGTACTTC.